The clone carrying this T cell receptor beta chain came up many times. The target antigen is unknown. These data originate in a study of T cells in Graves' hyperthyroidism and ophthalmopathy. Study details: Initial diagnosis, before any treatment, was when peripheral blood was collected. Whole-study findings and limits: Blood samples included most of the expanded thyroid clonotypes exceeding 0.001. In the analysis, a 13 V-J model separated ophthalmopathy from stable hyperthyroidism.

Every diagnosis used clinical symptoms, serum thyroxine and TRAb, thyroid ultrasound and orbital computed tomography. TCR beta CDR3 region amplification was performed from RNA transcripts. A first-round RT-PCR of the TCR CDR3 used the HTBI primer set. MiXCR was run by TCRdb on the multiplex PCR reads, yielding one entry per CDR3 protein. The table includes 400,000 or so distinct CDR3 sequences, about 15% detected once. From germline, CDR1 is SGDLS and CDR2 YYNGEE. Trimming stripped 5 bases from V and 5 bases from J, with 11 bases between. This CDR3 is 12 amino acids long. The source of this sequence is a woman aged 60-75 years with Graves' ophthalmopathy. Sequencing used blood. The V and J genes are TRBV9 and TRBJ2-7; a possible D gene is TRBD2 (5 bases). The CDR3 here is CASSVAGDEQYF. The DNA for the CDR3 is TGTGCCAGCAGTGTCGCGGGTGACGAGCAGTACTTC.